This T cell receptor (beta chain) comes out of a study of blood T cell repertoires in COVID-19. Background on the study: Samples came from the United States, Italy and Spain, spanning acute and convalescent COVID-19. The analysed material was cDNA or gDNA that came from T cells, B-cell-depleted T cells, or PBMCs.

The count of this clone is one. Seattle patients were enrolled while actively infected and followed longitudinally. In the original processing: Nucleated cell number was recorded as an estimate derived from reference gene primer amplification. Sequencing was performed with immunoSEQ multiplex PCR; in TCRdb, only in-frame clones are kept and a portion is missing. The V and J calls and the clone size are those of that table, but D and trimming were determined from the DNA. In the table there are 390,000 or so clones, more than 70% of which are singletons. The sequence came from a woman aged 25 to 39 with COVID-19, enrolled during active disease. The sample consisted of peripheral blood.

The CDR3 loop is CASSARDGSYTF. The CDR3 DNA reads TGTGCCAGCAGCGCCCGAGACGGGAGCTACACCTTC. The chain carries TRBV9 and TRBJ1-2; D ambiguous. Germline V gene data show CDR1 as SGDLS and CDR2 as YYNGEE. This CDR3 is built from 12 residues. The V end lost 3 bases, the J end lost 9 bases, and 12 bases lay between the germline ends.